Below are 6 T cell receptor beta chains sequenced from a single sample in a study of blood T cells in healthy people across ages. A second PCR of about 7 to 12 cycles used a sample-barcoded 5' primer and a J-beta primer mix. TCRdb fed the 5' RACE reads into MiXCR, producing one record per CDR3 protein. This sample carries about 830,000 distinct CDR3 sequences, roughly 64% of them seen once, and the ten largest clones take roughly 22%. The sequenced sample consisted of blood. The receptor set was obtained from a man aged 30 to 45 in good health.

The chain is built from TRBV7-2 and TRBJ2-3; TRBD2 matches 7 bases. Trimming removed 3 bases from V and 1 base from J; junction bases left unmatched: 13. The germline V gene has CDR1 SGHTA and CDR2 FQGNSA. The CDR3 sequence is 18 residues long. The CDR3 region has the DNA TGTGCCAGCAGCTTGGCCGCTGTTACCAGCGGGGGCACAGATACGCAGTATTTT. Its translation: CASSLAAVTSGGTDTQYF.

V gene TRBV29-1 combines with J gene TRBJ2-1, with D perhaps TRBD2 (6 bases). The CDR3 runs to 13 residues. Germline CDR1 SQVTM, CDR2 ANQGSEA. Trimming removed 4 bases at V and 1 base at J, with 8 bases between. The DNA of the CDR3 is TGCAGCGTTGCGGGGGAGTCCTACAATGAGCAGTTCTTC. It is translated as CSVAGESYNEQFF.

There are a few counts of this clonotype. The chain joins TRBV20-1 to TRBJ2-3, with D tentatively TRBD2 (5 bases). The CDR3 loop spans 15 amino acids. Germline CDR1 reads DFQATT; CDR2 reads SNEGSKA (reference sequence). Trimming stripped 2 bases from V and 3 bases from J, with 15 bases between. CDR3 residues: CSARWSPAATDTQYF. CDR3 sequence (DNA): TGCAGTGCTAGATGGAGCCCAGCGGCGACAGATACGCAGTATTTT.

This clonotype appeared a single time. This sequence may be a read error, since a much larger clone differs from it by one base. The chain links TRBV20-1 to TRBJ2-3, with D possibly being TRBD1 or TRBD2 (6 bases each). The CDR3 is made up of 14 amino acids. CDR1 and CDR2 (germline): DFQATT, SNEGSKA (reference sequence). CDR3 sequence: CSAHRVGGTGTQYF. In DNA form, the CDR3 reads TGCAGTGCCCATAGGGTCGGGGGCACAGGTACGCAGTATTTT.

The chain uses TRBV10-3 and TRBJ1-5; D gene ambiguous. Trimming pared 8 bases from V and 4 bases from J, leaving 9 bases between. The CDR3 covers 12 residues. Germline assignment: CDR1 ENHRY and CDR2 SYGVKD. This CDR3 reads CAIANPNQPQHF. In DNA, the CDR3 is TGTGCCATCGCGAATCCAAATCAGCCCCAGCATTTT.

The gene calls are TRBV11-1 and TRBJ2-7, with 7 nucleotides matching TRBD1. V gave up 1 base and J gave up 3 bases; unmatched junction bases: 6. The CDR3 contains 15 residues. Germline CDR1 and CDR2: SGHAT and FQDESV (reference sequence). As DNA, the CDR3 is TGTGCCAGCAGCTTAGTAGTAGGACAGGACTACGAGCAGTACTTC. It is translated as CASSLVVGQDYEQYF.